A single sample gave rise to the 11 T cell receptor beta chains below, sequenced in a study of cytomegalovirus exposure and HLA in healthy donors. The PCR contained 60 Vbeta and 13 Jbeta primers. The protocol was immunoSEQ multiplex PCR, while the TCRdb copy is restricted to in-frame clones and leaves out a portion. The table shows fewer than 250,000 clones, with around 80% occurring only once. The specimen was PBMCs. These TCRs come from a man between 35 and 55 years old in good health and CMV-seropositive.

The rearrangement links TRBV27 to TRBJ2-5, with 12 positions matching TRBD2. CDR1 is MNHEY, CDR2 SMNVEV, per germline (reference sequence). The trim removed 5 bases at V and 4 bases at J, leaving 5 bases unmatched. The CDR3 runs 15 residues. The CDR3 DNA follows: TGTGCCAGCAGTGCGACTAGCGGGAGTCGAGAGACCCAGTACTTC. Encoded protein: CASSATSGSRETQYF.

This clone appeared once. This chain uses TRBV25-1 with TRBJ2-5; D is perhaps TRBD2 (6 bases). The V gene's germline CDR1 is MGHDK and CDR2 SYGVNS. The ends were cut back, 7 bases at V and 1 base at J, with 10 bases in the middle. The CDR3 totals 13 residues. The CDR3 sequence is CASNRDSQETQYF. The CDR3 DNA reads TGTGCCAGCAATCGGGACTCCCAAGAGACCCAGTACTTC.

This clone was detected only once. The rearrangement joins TRBV7-6 to TRBJ1-2; TRBD1 might be the D (5 bases). V lost 0 bases, J lost 6 bases, and 11 bases lay in between. Per the germline V gene, CDR1 is SGHVS and CDR2 is FNYEAQ. The CDR3 runs 14 residues. The CDR3: CASSLAVGGHGYTF. The CDR3 nucleotides are TGTGCCAGCAGCTTAGCGGTGGGGGGTCATGGCTACACCTTC.

The chain carries TRBV6-1 and TRBJ1-4; D gene uncertain. V was shortened by 7 bases and J by 8 bases, with 17 bases between the two germline ends. The CDR3 runs 14 residues. From germline, CDR1 is MNHNS and CDR2 SASEGT. CDR3 in amino acids: CASTGSGVGEKLFF. CDR3 DNA sequence: TGTGCCAGCACCGGATCCGGGGTTGGGGAAAAACTGTTTTTT.

The J gene is TRBJ2-7, the V gene TRBV28, with 9 bases identical to TRBD1. The CDR3 length is 14 residues. The ends lost 6 bases at V and 0 bases at J; junction bases unmatched: 3. Germline lookup yields CDR1 MDHEN and CDR2 SYDVKM. The CDR3 DNA reads TGTGCCAGCAGCCTACAGGGGGCCTCCTACGAGCAGTACGTC. Translated, it gives CASSLQGASYEQYV.

The chain combines TRBV7-2 with TRBJ2-7, with 9 nucleotides matching TRBD2. From germline, CDR1 is SGHTA and CDR2 FQGNSA. The V segment lost 1 base and the J segment 0 bases; nucleotides outside the gene matches: 10. The CDR3 consists of 18 residues. The CDR3 loop reads CASSLGPRLAANSYEQYF. The CDR3 nucleotides read TGTGCCAGCAGCTTAGGCCCCCGACTAGCGGCAAACTCCTACGAGCAGTACTTC.

The chain couples TRBV28 to TRBJ2-5; TRBD1 agrees at 8 bases. The CDR3 length is 14 residues. The germline CDR1 and CDR2 sequences are MDHEN and SYDVKM. With 6 bases clipped from V and 2 bases from J, the junction kept 5 bases outside the gene matches. The DNA of the CDR3 is TGTGCCAGCAGCCCGACAGGGGTTCAAGAGACCCAGTACTTC. It specifies CASSPTGVQETQYF.

V is TRBV27 and J is TRBJ2-1; D is possibly TRBD1 (7 bases). Germline V lookup: CDR1 MNHEY, CDR2 SMNVEV (reference sequence). Trimming left V 3 bases short and J 0 bases short, with 15 bases between. The CDR3 covers 17 residues. This CDR3 is CASSLEGAPSSYNEQFF. The CDR3 DNA reads as TGTGCCAGCAGTTTGGAGGGGGCCCCCTCCTCCTACAATGAGCAGTTCTTC.

This chain uses TRBV10-3 with TRBJ1-5; 8 bases are shared with TRBD1. V lost 5 bases to trimming and J lost 8 bases; unmatched junction nucleotides: 11. CDR1 is ENHRY and CDR2 is SYGVKD in the germline V gene. The CDR3 spans 15 residues. The CDR3 sequence is CAISLDDRGLEPQHF. The DNA for the CDR3 is TGTGCCATCAGTCTAGATGACAGGGGCTTGGAGCCCCAGCATTTT.

The chain combines TRBV28 with TRBJ1-2; D is unresolved. Trimming removed 3 bases from V and 0 bases from J, with 11 bases in between. The CDR3 extends over 15 amino acids. CDR1 and CDR2 (germline): MDHEN, SYDVKM. The CDR3: CASSLTLTSNYGYTF. In DNA, the CDR3 is TGTGCCAGCAGTTTGACACTTACCTCTAACTATGGCTACACCTTC.

The V call is TRBV6-1, the J call TRBJ1-5, with D uncertain. Germline V CDR1 and CDR2: MNHNS, SASEGT. V was shortened by 3 bases and J by 12 bases, with 12 bases between the two germline ends. The CDR3 is made up of 12 amino acids. The DNA for the CDR3 is TGTGCCAGCAGTGAGGTACGGTCGGTCCAGCATTTT. This sequence encodes CASSEVRSVQHF.